The 26 T cell receptor beta chains below all came from one sample that was sequenced in a study of T cells in Graves' hyperthyroidism and ophthalmopathy. Authors of the study amplified TCR beta CDR3 regions from RNA transcripts. A set of HTBI primers served as the primers for a first-round RT-PCR of the TCR CDR3. TCRdb reanalysed the multiplex PCR reads using MiXCR and keeps one entry per CDR3 protein. The top ten hold about 3.7% of the sample, which has 380,000 or so distinct CDR3 sequences, about a fifth seen once. The sample consisted of blood. The receptor set was obtained from a young woman with Graves' hyperthyroidism.

The chain links TRBV20-1 to TRBJ1-5; 9 bases are shared with TRBD1. CDR1 and CDR2 from the germline V gene are DFQATT and SNEGSKA (reference sequence). The CDR3 length is 15 residues. V lost 2 bases and J lost 4; bases outside the gene matches: 6. CDR3 protein: CSARTPGTGNQPQHF. CDR3 nucleotide sequence: TGCAGTGCTAGAACCCCCGGGACAGGGAATCAGCCCCAGCATTTT.

V and J are TRBV29-1 and TRBJ1-1; D possibly corresponds to TRBD1 (5 bases). V lost 3 bases, J lost 10 bases, and 12 bases lay in between. Germline V gene lookup returns CDR1 SQVTM and CDR2 ANQGSEA. The CDR3 runs to 11 residues. The CDR3 sequence: CSVEGLTRAFF. CDR3 DNA: TGCAGCGTTGAGGGGCTAACAAGAGCTTTCTTT.

This clonotype occurred many times. The gene calls are TRBV9 and TRBJ1-2, with D unclear. Germline CDR1 SGDLS, CDR2 YYNGEE. The CDR3 loop spans 12 amino acids. Trimming removed 0 bases at V and 7 bases at J, with 7 bases between. The CDR3 nucleotides read TGTGCCAGCAGCGTAGACAGATCTGGCTACACCTTC. This translates into CASSVDRSGYTF.

The V call is TRBV15, the J call TRBJ2-5; D not resolved. The germline V gene encodes CDR1 LNHNV and CDR2 YYDKDF (reference sequence). The CDR3 extends over 14 amino acids. V gave up 1 base and J gave up 5 bases, with 11 bases separating them. The DNA for the CDR3 is TGTGCCACCAGCAGAGGTCAAGCAGGCGAGACCCAGTACTTC. Translation gives CATSRGQAGETQYF.

V is TRBV4-2 and J is TRBJ2-7; 12 bases match TRBD1. In germline, CDR1 is LGHNA, CDR2 YNFKEQ. CDR3 length: 16 residues. The V segment lost 4 bases and the J segment 6 bases; nucleotides outside the gene matches: 10. The DNA of the CDR3 is TGTGCCAGCAGCCCGCAGGAGGGGACAGGGGGCGGCGAGCAGTACTTC. Its translation: CASSPQEGTGGGEQYF.

The J gene is TRBJ1-1, the V gene TRBV19; a possible D gene is TRBD1 (5 bases). The CDR3 runs to 14 residues. Trimming removed 11 bases from V and 4 bases from J, with 20 bases in between. Germline CDR1 LNHDA, CDR2 SQIVND (reference sequence). CDR3 loop: CASRTGPGITEAFF. CDR3 bases: TGTGCCTCTCGTACGGGACCCGGGATCACTGAAGCTTTCTTT.

In this sample, this clonotype turned up many times. CDR3 bases: TGTGCCAGCAGCCGGGGTACGGAGACCCAGTACTTC. Amino acid sequence: CASSRGTETQYF. The V and J genes are TRBV7-6 and TRBJ2-5; TRBD2 is a possible D gene (5 bases). The CDR3 covers 12 residues. Germline loops: CDR1 SGHVS, CDR2 FNYEAQ. Deletions cut 5 bases from V and 5 bases from J, with 9 bases between.

In its sample, this clonotype was seen many times. V gene TRBV6-5 combines with J gene TRBJ1-1; maybe TRBD1 (6 bases). Germline loops: CDR1 MNHEY, CDR2 SVGAGI. The V end was cut by 2 bases, the J end by 2 bases, with 12 bases between. The CDR3 has 15 amino acids. The CDR3 nucleotides are TGTGCCAGCAGTTACGGGGTCAGGGGTAACACTGAAGCTTTCTTT. It encodes CASSYGVRGNTEAFF.

This clonotype was seen ten or more times. V is TRBV20-1 and J is TRBJ1-5, with a tentative D call TRBD1 (5 bases). Trimming cost V 6 bases and J 6 bases, with 18 bases left between them. There are 14 residues in the CDR3. Germline V gene sequence: CDR1 DFQATT, CDR2 SNEGSKA (reference sequence). The CDR3: CSAVGGRGGQPQHF. As DNA, the CDR3 is TGCAGTGCAGTTGGAGGTAGGGGCGGTCAGCCCCAGCATTTT.

This clonotype was seen repeatedly, ten times or more. The J gene is TRBJ2-5, the V gene TRBV11-2; D unclear. This CDR3 is built from 14 residues. Germline V CDR1 and CDR2: SGHAT, FQNNGV. Trimming removed 5 bases at V and 0 bases at J, with 10 bases between. Here the CDR3 DNA reads TGTGCCAGCAGCCCCCAGACAAACCAAGAGACCCAGTACTTC. As protein: CASSPQTNQETQYF.

Ten or more counts support this clonotype. This chain joins TRBV10-2 and TRBJ1-1; no firm D call. V was shortened by 0 bases and J by 3 bases, with 8 bases between the two germline ends. Germline CDR1 WSHSY, CDR2 SAAADI. The CDR3 consists of 14 residues. CDR3: CASSESNADTEAFF. As DNA, the CDR3 is TGCGCCAGCAGTGAGTCGAACGCGGACACTGAAGCTTTCTTT.

This clonotype occurred a few times. This sequence may be a read error, since a much larger clone differs from it by one base. The V call is TRBV5-1, the J call TRBJ1-1, with 8 bases fitting TRBD1. Germline CDR1 reads SGHRS; CDR2 reads YFSETQ. CDR3 length: 15 amino acids. CDR3 sequence reads: CAGSLWGQGAAEAFF. The CDR3 DNA follows: TGCGCCGGCAGCCTCTGGGGTCAGGGGGCCGCTGAAGCTTTCTTT. The entire variable domain, with the rest obtained from reference TRBV5-1 and TRBJ1-1, is as follows: KAGVTQTPRYLIKTRGQQVTLSCSPISGHRSVSWYQQTPGQGLQFLFEYFSETQRNKGNFPGRFSGRQFSNSRSEMNVSTLELGDSALYLCAGSLWGQGAAEAFFGQGTRLTVV.

The rearrangement joins TRBV20-1 to TRBJ2-5, with D possibly matching TRBD2 (6 bases). This CDR3 comprises 10 residues. Trimming left V 8 bases short and J 5 bases short, with 9 bases between. Germline-derived CDR1 and CDR2 are DFQATT and SNEGSKA (reference sequence). This chain's CDR3 is CSSGGETQYF. The CDR3 coding sequence is TGCAGTTCCGGGGGTGAGACCCAGTACTTC.

This chain joins TRBV15 and TRBJ2-7; D may be TRBD1 (6 bases). The CDR3 runs to 16 residues. CDR1 LNHNV and CDR2 YYDKDF come from the germline V gene (reference sequence). Trimming took 3 bases from V and 1 from J, leaving 16 bases between them. CDR3 coding DNA: TGTGCCACCAGCAGCCACCGGGACACAGCGTCCTACGAGCAGTACTTC. Translated: CATSSHRDTASYEQYF.

This clonotype was detected many times. The rearrangement links TRBV6-1 to TRBJ1-5; D is undetermined. Germline CDR1 MNHNS, CDR2 SASEGT. With 6 bases removed from V and 6 bases from J, the gap between germline ends came to 9 bases. The CDR3 extends over 12 amino acids. The CDR3 loop is CASRESRQPQHF. The CDR3 DNA reads as TGTGCCAGCAGGGAGAGTCGTCAGCCCCAGCATTTT.

The count of this clonotype is one. This chain links TRBV19 with TRBJ2-5; 7 positions match TRBD1. This CDR3 contains 14 residues. Germline V lookup: CDR1 LNHDA, CDR2 SQIVND (reference sequence). The V and J ends lost 5 bases and 4 bases, in that order; junction bases with no gene match: 7. CDR3: CASSAGTVPETQYF. CDR3 coding DNA: TGTGCCAGTAGTGCCGGGACAGTCCCAGAGACCCAGTACTTC.

The chain couples TRBV5-1 to TRBJ2-7; D gene ambiguous. The V gene's germline CDR1 is SGHRS and CDR2 YFSETQ. The CDR3 totals 13 residues. V lost 1 base, J lost 3 bases, and 8 bases lay in between. CDR3 protein: CASSLIPNYEQYF. The CDR3 bases are TGCGCCAGCAGCTTGATCCCCAACTACGAGCAGTACTTC.

Ten or more counts support this clonotype. The genes are TRBV3-1 and TRBJ2-5; the D is unclear. With 0 bases removed from V and 4 bases from J, the gap between germline ends came to 12 bases. Per germline, CDR1 LGHDT and CDR2 YNNKEL (reference sequence). There are 15 residues in the CDR3. The CDR3 nucleotides read TGTGCCAGCAGCCAAGAACCCACGGATAGAGAGACCCAGTACTTC. This sequence encodes CASSQEPTDRETQYF.

The chain has TRBV27 and TRBJ2-7; weak D call: TRBD1 (5 bases). The CDR3 spans 13 residues. CDR1 is MNHEY and CDR2 is SMNVEV in the germline V gene (reference sequence). V was clipped by 3 bases and J by 4 bases, with 10 bases between them. Here the CDR3 DNA reads TGTGCCAGCAGTTTTGGGGCTGCGTACGAGCAGTACTTC. Translating it yields CASSFGAAYEQYF.

This clonotype occurred many times. The rearrangement joins TRBV20-1 to TRBJ2-7; 8 bases line up with TRBD1. V lost 1 base to trimming and J lost 5 bases; unmatched junction nucleotides: 4. The CDR3 runs 13 residues. The germline CDR1 and CDR2 sequences are DFQATT and SNEGSKA (reference sequence). CDR3 coding DNA: TGCAGTGCTAGAGGACAGGGGATAGACGAGCAGTACTTC. It codes for CSARGQGIDEQYF.

The chain recombines TRBV7-3 with TRBJ2-3; either TRBD1 or TRBD2 may fit D (5 bases each). CDR1 and CDR2 from the germline V gene are SGHTA and FQGTGA. Deletions cut 1 base from V and 5 bases from J, with 10 bases between. This CDR3 has 14 residues. The CDR3 region is CASSLRGVGDTQYF. CDR3 nucleotides: TGTGCCAGCAGCTTAAGAGGGGTGGGAGATACGCAGTATTTT.

This clonotype has at least ten counts. This chain connects TRBV7-9 to TRBJ1-3; TRBD1 matches at 11 bases. From germline, CDR1 is SEHNR and CDR2 FQNEAQ (reference sequence). This CDR3 has 15 residues. Germline trimming cut 9 bases from V and 7 bases from J; bases unmatched to any gene: 11. DNA for the CDR3: TGTGCCAGTGCCAACGCTGGGGACAGGGGGAACACCATATATTTT. It translates to CASANAGDRGNTIYF.

V gene TRBV11-2 combines with J gene TRBJ2-5; 11 bases match TRBD2. CDR3 length equals 17 residues. V was pared by 1 base and J by 1 base, with 5 bases of the junction left unmatched. Looked up from germline, CDR1 is SGHAT and CDR2 is FQNNGV. CDR3 DNA: TGTGCCAGCAGCTTAGGCAGACTAGCGGGGTTCCAAGAGACCCAGTACTTC. This codes for CASSLGRLAGFQETQYF.

The chain combines TRBV28 with TRBJ2-7; D is perhaps TRBD2 (5 bases). The CDR3 is 14 residues long. V gave up 5 bases and J gave up 4 bases, with 15 bases separating them. Germline assignment: CDR1 MDHEN and CDR2 SYDVKM. CDR3 protein: CASSRERLVYEQYF. CDR3 sequence (DNA): TGTGCCAGCAGTAGGGAGCGTCTAGTTTACGAGCAGTACTTC.

The chain has TRBV28 and TRBJ2-5, with 16 bases aligning to TRBD2. This CDR3 has 16 residues. The trim removed 8 bases at V and 5 bases at J, leaving 8 bases unmatched. The germline V gene has CDR1 MDHEN and CDR2 SYDVKM. The CDR3, as DNA: TGTGCCAGCTTGGGGACTAGCGGGAGGGCCGGGGAGACCCAGTACTTC. Translated, it gives CASLGTSGRAGETQYF.

This clonotype was counted many times. The chain is built from TRBV6-5 and TRBJ2-5, with D possibly being TRBD1 or TRBD2 (5 bases each). Germline CDR1 is MNHEY and CDR2 is SVGAGI. The CDR3 runs 14 residues. Trimming cost V 0 bases and J 2 bases, with 7 bases left between them. In nucleotides, the CDR3 is TGTGCCAGCAGTTACTCGGGGGTTCAAGAGACCCAGTACTTC. Translating it yields CASSYSGVQETQYF.